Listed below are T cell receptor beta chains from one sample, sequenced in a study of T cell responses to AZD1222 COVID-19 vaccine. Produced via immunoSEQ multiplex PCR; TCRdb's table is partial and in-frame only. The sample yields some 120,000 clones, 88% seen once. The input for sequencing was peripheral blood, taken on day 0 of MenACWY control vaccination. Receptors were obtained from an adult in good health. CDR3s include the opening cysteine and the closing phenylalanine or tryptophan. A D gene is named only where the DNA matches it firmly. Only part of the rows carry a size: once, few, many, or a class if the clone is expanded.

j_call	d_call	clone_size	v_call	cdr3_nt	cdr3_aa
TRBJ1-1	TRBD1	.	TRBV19	TGTGCCAGTAGTATCGCACAGGGGGGGGCTGAAGCTTTCTTT	CASSIAQGGAEAFF
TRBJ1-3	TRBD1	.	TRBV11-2	TGTGCCAGCAGCGCGGGACAGGTTTTAAACACCATATATTTT	CASSAGQVLNTIYF
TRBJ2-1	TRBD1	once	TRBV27	TGTGCCAGCAGTATTGGACAGGGCGTAAATGAGCAGTTCTTC	CASSIGQGVNEQFF
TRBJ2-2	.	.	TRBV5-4	TGTGCCAGCAGCTTGGACCCCACGGGACCCGGGGAGCTGTTTTTT	CASSLDPTGPGELFF
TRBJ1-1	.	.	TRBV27	TGTGCCAGCAGTTTGGAGGGATTGAACACTGAAGCTTTCTTT	CASSLEGLNTEAFF
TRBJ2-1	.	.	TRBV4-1	TGCGCCAGCAGCCAAAGAAGCGGCCTAGATAATGAGCAGTTCTTC	CASSQRSGLDNEQFF
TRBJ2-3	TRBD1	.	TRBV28	TGTGCCAGCAGTATCCTGACAGGGGGCACAGATACGCAGTATTTT	CASSILTGGTDTQYF
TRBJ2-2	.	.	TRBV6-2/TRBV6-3	TGTGCCAGCAGTTCCGAACTCCATGTCTCCGGGGAGCTGTTTTTT	CASSSELHVSGELFF
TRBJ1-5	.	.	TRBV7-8	TGTGCCAGCAGCTTAGACAATCAGCCCCAGCATTTT	CASSLDNQPQHF
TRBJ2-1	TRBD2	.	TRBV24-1	TGTGCCACCAGTGATTTAGCGGGAGGGCCCATCAATGAGCAGTTCTTC	CATSDLAGGPINEQFF
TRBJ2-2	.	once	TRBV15	TGTGCCACCAGCAGAGGCCCCGGGGGAGGAAACACCGGGGAGCTGTTTTTT	CATSRGPGGGNTGELFF
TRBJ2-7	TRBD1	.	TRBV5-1	TGCGCCAGCAGCCCGACGAGGGGGCTGCGACGGGAGCAGTACTTC	CASSPTRGLRREQYF
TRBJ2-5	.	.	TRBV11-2	TGTGCCAGCAGCTCGAACGACCGGGACTGGGAGACCCAGTACTTC	CASSSNDRDWETQYF
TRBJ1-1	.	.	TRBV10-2	TGCGCCAGCAGGGTTGTAGCGAACACTGAAGCTTTCTTT	CASRVVANTEAFF